Each of the 11 T cell receptor beta chains below was sequenced from the same sample in a study of Ad26.COV2.S vaccination and SARS-CoV-2 variants. As for treatment: about 20 received Ad26.COV2.S at low or high dose, single or two shots; roughly five received placebo; per-sample allocation not given. Day 63 after the first vaccine or placebo injection was the time point for sampling. Clones were read by immunoSEQ multiplex PCR, and TCRdb kept only the in-frame ones, dropping some. The sample has hundreds of thousands of clones; about 85% are singletons. The starting material was peripheral blood, obtained in a trial of Ad26.COV2.S vaccine versus placebo. The receptors derive from a person between 18 and 65 years old who received the Ad26.COV2.S COVID-19 vaccine or a placebo.

This clone was seen just once. The chain joins TRBV7-2 to TRBJ2-7; TRBD2 might be the D (5 bases). CDR1 and CDR2 (germline): SGHTA, FQGNSA. V lost 3 bases and J 5 bases, leaving 11 bases between the germline ends. This CDR3 region has 13 residues. The CDR3 spells CASSFKGVHEQYF. Written as DNA, the CDR3 is TGTGCCAGCAGCTTCAAGGGAGTCCACGAGCAGTACTTC.

This clone was counted at least ten times. The chain couples TRBV7-3 to TRBJ2-2, with D possibly TRBD2 on 5 matching bases. This CDR3 has 14 residues. Looked up from germline, CDR1 is SGHTA and CDR2 is FQGTGA. V lost 7 bases to trimming and J lost 2 bases, with 11 bases between them. The CDR3 nucleotides are TGTGCCAGCATTCTTGACTATAACACCGGGGAGCTGTTTTTT. It specifies CASILDYNTGELFF.

The gene calls are TRBV2 and TRBJ2-7; D perhaps matches TRBD2 (6 bases). This CDR3 is 13 amino acids long. Germline CDR1 and CDR2: SNHLY and FYNNEI. The germline V and J ends were trimmed by 3 bases and 6 bases, with 12 bases remaining between them. The DNA of the CDR3 is TGTGCCAGCAGTGAGATTTCCGGGGGCGAGCAGTACTTC. Translating gives CASSEISGGEQYF.

This clone was observed once. At one end the junction does not follow the germline gene, possibly because of a read error. The genes are TRBV7-9 and TRBJ2-3, with TRBD2 as a possible D gene (7 bases). Germline assignment: CDR1 SEHNR and CDR2 FQNEAQ (reference sequence). The CDR3 covers 15 residues. The CDR3 spells CASSPGRGGTDTQYF. CDR3 DNA sequence: TGTGCCAGCAGCCCAGGGAGGGGGGGCACGGATACGCAGTATTTT. Full variable domain (missing parts from reference TRBV7-9 and TRBJ2-3): DTGVSQNPRHKITKRGQNVTFRCDPISEHNRLYWYRQTLGQGPEFLTYFQNEAQLEKSRLLSDRFSAERPKGSFSTLEIQRTEQGDSAMYLCASSPGRGGTDTQYFGPGTRLTVL.

As concerns this clone: This specimen includes other DNA sequences encoding the same CDR3. The rearrangement joins TRBV18 to TRBJ1-4; 9 nucleotides align to TRBD1. The junction had 1 base not matched to a gene; V was cut back by 3 bases and J by 5 bases. The CDR3 sequence is 14 residues long. Germline CDR1 reads KGHSH; CDR2 reads LQKENI. This CDR3 reads CASSPGTGNEKLFF. CDR3 DNA sequence: TGTGCCAGCTCACCCGGGACAGGGAATGAAAAACTGTTTTTT.

V and J are TRBV7-2 and TRBJ2-3, with 8 nucleotides matching TRBD1. After removal of 8 bases from V and 2 bases from J, the junction contained 6 bases not matched to a gene. CDR1 and CDR2 from the germline V gene are SGHTA and FQGNSA. CDR3 length: 14 amino acids. DNA for the CDR3: TGTGCCAGCGGCAGGACAGGGATCACAGATACGCAGTATTTT. Translated, it gives CASGRTGITDTQYF.

This chain joins TRBV24-1 and TRBJ1-6; weak D call: TRBD1 (6 bases). The germline V gene encodes CDR1 KGHDR and CDR2 SFDVKD. The V and J ends lost 2 bases and 8 bases respectively, with 9 bases between them. The CDR3 sequence is 14 residues long. CDR3 sequence reads: CATSDYRADSPLHF. The CDR3, as DNA: TGTGCCACCAGTGATTACAGGGCCGATTCACCCCTCCACTTT.

The chain joins TRBV4-3 to TRBJ1-1, with a weak D call TRBD1 (5 bases). Germline assignment: CDR1 LGHNA and CDR2 YSLEER. CDR3 size: 17 residues. The ends were cut back, 0 bases at V and 4 bases at J, with 18 bases in the middle. The CDR3 sequence is CASSQDLRRGKRTEAFF. The CDR3 DNA reads TGCGCCAGCAGCCAAGATTTACGGAGGGGTAAACGCACTGAAGCTTTCTTT.

The gene calls are TRBV20-1 and TRBJ2-1, with no clear D. The CDR3 contains 16 residues. Deletions cut 3 bases from V and 4 bases from J, with 19 bases between. The germline V gene has CDR1 DFQATT and CDR2 SNEGSKA (reference sequence). CDR3 protein: CSASGQLVGRYNEQFF. The CDR3, as DNA: TGCAGTGCTAGTGGCCAGCTAGTCGGGCGGTACAATGAGCAGTTCTTC.

The chain links TRBV5-1 to TRBJ2-3; perhaps TRBD1 as D (6 bases). The CDR3 is 16 amino acids. Trimming shortened V by 8 bases and J by 5 bases, and 24 bases separated the two germline ends. Germline-derived CDR1 and CDR2 are SGHRS and YFSETQ. CDR3 region: CASLHKTKQGLDTQYF. CDR3 nucleotide sequence: TGCGCCAGTCTACACAAGACAAAACAGGGCTTAGATACGCAGTATTTT.

The count of this clone is one. The genes are TRBV7-2 and TRBJ2-7, with D hard to call. CDR1 is SGHTA, CDR2 FQGNSA, per germline. The V and J ends lost 5 bases and 2 bases respectively, with 16 bases between them. The CDR3 is 15 amino acids. The CDR3 protein is CASSQTFSWPYEQYF. CDR3 nucleotides: TGTGCCAGCAGCCAGACCTTTAGCTGGCCCTACGAGCAGTACTTC.